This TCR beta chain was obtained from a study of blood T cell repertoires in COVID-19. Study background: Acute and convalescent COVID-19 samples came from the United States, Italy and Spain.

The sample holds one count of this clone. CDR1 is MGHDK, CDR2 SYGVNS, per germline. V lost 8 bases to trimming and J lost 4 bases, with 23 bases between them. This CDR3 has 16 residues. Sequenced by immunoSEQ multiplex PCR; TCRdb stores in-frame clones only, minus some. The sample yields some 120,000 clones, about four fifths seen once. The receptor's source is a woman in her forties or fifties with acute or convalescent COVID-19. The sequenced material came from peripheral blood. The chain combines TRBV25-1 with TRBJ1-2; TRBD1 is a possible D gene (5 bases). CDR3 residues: CASHGGGRASGYGYTF. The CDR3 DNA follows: TGTGCCAGCCATGGGGGGGGACGGGCCAGTGGCTATGGCTACACCTTC.